One sample yielded the 16 T cell receptor beta chains listed below, sequenced in a study of chemoradiotherapy in HPV16-positive cancers (dated by TCRdb to between 2021 and 2023). The library came from the immunoSEQ multiplex PCR assay. TCRdb carries this immuneACCESS record with in-frame sequences only. Its versions omit some clonotypes, under half of them owing to an unresolved V gene in the studies checked, with the rest unexplained. This sample holds about 10,000 clones; about 74% were observed only once. The top ten constitute around 10% of the sample. Sampling was done from a patient who underwent chemoradiotherapy. Source of these receptors: a human donor with HPV-associated anogenital cancer.

V and J are TRBV5-1 and TRBJ2-3; the D gene could be TRBD1 or TRBD2 (6 bases each). CDR1 and CDR2 from the germline V gene are SGHRS and YFSETQ. This CDR3 comprises 15 residues. The V and J ends lost 0 bases and 2 bases respectively, with 10 bases between them. CDR3 loop: CASSLGGALTDTQYF. The CDR3 DNA reads as TGCGCCAGCAGCTTGGGGGGGGCCCTCACAGATACGCAGTATTTT.

V and J are TRBV28 and TRBJ1-2; TRBD1 is a possible D gene (6 bases). Germline V gene lookup returns CDR1 MDHEN and CDR2 SYDVKM. The ends were cut back, 5 bases at V and 7 bases at J, with 14 bases in the middle. The CDR3 is 13 residues long. The CDR3: CASSPGHSFGYTF. Here the CDR3 DNA reads TGTGCCAGCAGTCCGGGACATTCTTTTGGCTACACCTTC.

The rearrangement joins TRBV28 to TRBJ1-2; a possible D gene is TRBD1 (5 bases). V was clipped by 5 bases and J by 2 bases, with 15 bases between them. The CDR3 runs 15 residues. Germline CDR1 reads MDHEN; CDR2 reads SYDVKM. CDR3 DNA: TGTGCCAGCAGTGCCGGGGGGAGAAAGAACTATGGCTACACCTTC. It codes for CASSAGGRKNYGYTF.

The gene calls are TRBV4-2 and TRBJ2-2; D is possibly TRBD1 or TRBD2 (7 bases each). There are 16 residues in the CDR3. CDR1 is LGHNA and CDR2 is YNFKEQ in the germline V gene. V gave up 0 bases and J gave up 3 bases, with 11 bases separating them. The CDR3 DNA reads TGTGCCAGCAGCCAAGAAAGCGGGACAGACACCGGGGAGCTGTTTTTT. This translates into CASSQESGTDTGELFF.

The chain employs TRBV7-9 and TRBJ2-1; a possible D gene is TRBD1 (6 bases). Trimming pared 5 bases from V and 0 bases from J, leaving 11 bases between. The CDR3 covers 15 residues. Germline lookup yields CDR1 SEHNR and CDR2 FQNEAQ (reference sequence). In DNA, the CDR3 is TGTGCCAGCAGCCTCGACAGGAGCTCCTACAATGAGCAGTTCTTC. Translated: CASSLDRSSYNEQFF.

This chain joins TRBV9 and TRBJ2-5; D may be TRBD2 (6 bases). Gene TRBJ2-7 matches the end of the DNA better, so the J call may be wrong. The V gene's germline CDR1 is SGDLS and CDR2 YYNGEE. The CDR3 covers 15 residues. CDR3 residues: CASSPITGRLGEQYF. The CDR3 DNA follows: TGTGCCAGCAGCCCCATCACGGGCCGACTAGGCGAGCAGTACTTC.

The chain joins TRBV7-8 to TRBJ2-3; possibly TRBD1 for D (5 bases). The V end was cut by 3 bases, the J end by 6 bases, with 13 bases between. CDR1 SGHVS and CDR2 FQNEAQ come from the germline V gene. The CDR3 has 14 residues. The CDR3 spells CASSFTRGTDTQYF. The CDR3 bases are TGTGCCAGCAGCTTTACAAGGGGTACTGATACGCAGTATTTT.

The gene calls are TRBV30 and TRBJ1-3; a weak D match, TRBD1 (5 bases). V was cut by 5 bases and J by 4 bases, with 12 bases left in between. Per the germline V gene, CDR1 is GTSNPN and CDR2 is SVGIG (reference sequence). CDR3 length: 13 amino acids. DNA for the CDR3: TGTGCCTGGGGGGACGGCGAAGGAAACACCATATATTTT. Translated: CAWGDGEGNTIYF.

This chain links TRBV9 with TRBJ2-5; D perhaps matches TRBD1 (5 bases). The CDR3 contains 17 residues. The V and J ends lost 3 bases and 4 bases respectively, with 22 bases between them. CDR1 is SGDLS, CDR2 YYNGEE, per germline. Here the CDR3 DNA reads TGTGCCAGCAGCGCTTGGGGAAGGACGGACACCACAGAGACCCAGTACTTC. It translates to CASSAWGRTDTTETQYF.

This clone was observed a handful of times. The chain uses TRBV2 and TRBJ2-7; no firm D call. This CDR3 is built from 13 residues. CDR1 and CDR2 from the germline V gene are SNHLY and FYNNEI. V was shortened by 6 bases and J by 2 bases, with 11 bases between the two germline ends. In DNA form, the CDR3 reads TGTGCCAGCAGAAAGACGGTTACCTACGAGCAGTACTTC. It is translated as CASRKTVTYEQYF.

The rearrangement joins TRBV28 to TRBJ1-2, with 9 bases matching TRBD1. CDR1 MDHEN and CDR2 SYDVKM come from the germline V gene. Trimming at V came to 3 bases and at J to 4 bases, leaving 6 bases not matched to a gene. CDR3 length equals 15 residues. The CDR3, as DNA: TGTGCCAGCAGTTTTGCCTACAGGGGGCTCTATGGCTACACCTTC. It translates to CASSFAYRGLYGYTF.

The chain recombines TRBV7-9 with TRBJ1-3; D may be TRBD1 (5 bases). Trimming removed 5 bases at V and 2 bases at J, with 10 bases between. This CDR3 region has 14 residues. The germline gives CDR1 SEHNR, CDR2 FQNEAQ (reference sequence). This CDR3 is CASSPGQAGNTIYF. The CDR3 DNA reads TGTGCCAGCAGCCCAGGGCAGGCTGGAAACACCATATATTTT. Looking up the rest from reference TRBV7-9 and TRBJ1-3 gives the full variable domain: DTGVSQNPRHKITKRGQNVTFRCDPISEHNRLYWYRQTLGQGPEFLTYFQNEAQLEKSRLLSDRFSAERPKGSFSTLEIQRTEQGDSAMYLCASSPGQAGNTIYFGEGSWLTVV.

The chain is built from TRBV11-2 and TRBJ2-7, with 9 bases matching TRBD2. Germline CDR1 and CDR2: SGHAT and FQNNGV. The trim removed 0 bases at V and 0 bases at J, leaving 3 bases unmatched. This CDR3 is built from 16 residues. The CDR3 DNA reads TGTGCCAGCAGCTTAGACAGCGGGAGGAGCTCCTACGAGCAGTACTTC. Its protein product is CASSLDSGRSSYEQYF. Variable domain in full (rest from reference TRBV11-2 and TRBJ2-7): EAGVAQSPRYKIIEKRQSVAFWCNPISGHATLYWYQQILGQGPKLLIQFQNNGVVDDSQLPKDRFSAERLKGVDSTLKIQPAKLEDSAVYLCASSLDSGRSSYEQYFGPGTRLTVT.

V usage is TRBV29-1 and J usage is TRBJ1-4, with no clear D. The CDR3 is made up of 14 amino acids. Per the germline V gene, CDR1 is SQVTM and CDR2 is ANQGSEA. V was clipped by 5 bases and J by 7 bases, with 17 bases between them. CDR3 bases: TGCAGCGTTTACGACCAACTAAAGGGTGAAAAACTGTTTTTT. Its protein product is CSVYDQLKGEKLFF.

CDR3 nucleotide sequence: TGTGCCATCAGTGGCGGGACTAGCGAGGTGGATGAGCAGTTCTTC. This codes for CAISGGTSEVDEQFF. The genes are TRBV10-3 and TRBJ2-1; 10 nucleotides align to TRBD2. The trim removed 4 bases at V and 8 bases at J, leaving 8 bases unmatched. The CDR3 has 15 amino acids. Germline values: CDR1 ENHRY, CDR2 SYGVKD.

This chain links TRBV7-9 with TRBJ2-7; 7 bases align to TRBD2. J lost 5 bases, V lost 5 bases, and 6 bases had no gene match. CDR1 and CDR2 (germline): SEHNR, FQNEAQ (reference sequence). There are 13 residues in the CDR3. This CDR3 is CASSPTSAHEQYF. As DNA, the CDR3 is TGTGCCAGCAGCCCCACTAGCGCCCACGAGCAGTACTTC.